This T cell receptor beta chain appears in the sequencing data of a study of blood T cell repertoires in COVID-19. Across the whole study: COVID-19 samples, acute and convalescent, were from the United States, Italy and Spain. T cells, B-cell-depleted T cells, or PBMCs supplied cDNA or gDNA.

Germline loops: CDR1 MNHEY, CDR2 SVGEGT. V gave up 5 bases and J gave up 9 bases; unmatched junction bases: 10. The CDR3 totals 15 residues. Under the authors' procedure: Counts of nucleated cells, estimated from reference gene primer amplification, were obtained. Measured with immunoSEQ multiplex PCR; TCRdb has only the in-frame clones, and not every one. V and J calls and clone size are copied from that table; D and trimming were computed from the DNA. The data contain tens of thousands of clones, 82% of them singletons. Source material: peripheral blood. V is TRBV6-2 or TRBV6-3 and J is TRBJ1-6; 7 bases line up with TRBD1. The sequence was obtained from a human donor in a cohort sampled during active COVID-19. Written as DNA, the CDR3 is TGTGCCAGCAGTCGCCGACAGGGCCTTACTTCACCCCTCCACTTT. Translation: CASSRRQGLTSPLHF.